The next 14 T cell receptor beta chains were all read from a single sample in a study of T cells in Graves' hyperthyroidism and ophthalmopathy. The CDR3 regions of TCR beta were amplified from RNA transcripts. A set of HTBI primers served as the primers for a first-round RT-PCR of the TCR CDR3. In TCRdb, the multiplex PCR reads were re-called with MiXCR into one record per CDR3 protein. The sample contains hundreds of thousands of distinct CDR3 sequences, approximately 15% of which appear only once. The sample taken for sequencing was blood. The source is a woman between 40 and 50 years old with Graves' hyperthyroidism.

This clonotype was counted many times. The chain carries TRBV5-1 and TRBJ2-3, with TRBD2 identical over 8 bases. Germline V gene data show CDR1 as SGHRS and CDR2 as YFSETQ. The CDR3 has 16 amino acids. V was pared by 0 bases and J by 0 bases, with 3 bases of the junction left unmatched. The CDR3 loop reads CASSLEGLGSTDTQYF. The CDR3 nucleotides read TGCGCCAGCAGCTTGGAGGGACTAGGGAGCACAGATACGCAGTATTTT.

The chain recombines TRBV5-4 with TRBJ1-2; 9 bases map to TRBD1. Germline values: CDR1 SGHNT, CDR2 YYREEE (reference sequence). The J segment lost 4 bases and the V segment lost 6 bases, leaving 13 bases of the junction unmatched. The CDR3 runs to 16 residues. The CDR3 loop is CASTSDGDRATYGYTF. CDR3 coding DNA: TGTGCCAGCACCTCGGACGGGGACAGGGCCACCTATGGCTACACCTTC.

In its sample, this clonotype was seen a few times. The V and J genes are TRBV4-1 and TRBJ2-7, with TRBD1 matching 8 bases. Germline V lookup: CDR1 MGHRA, CDR2 YSYEKL. The CDR3 has 15 amino acids. The V gene end was trimmed by 2 bases and the J gene end by 2 bases; junction bases not matched to a gene: 5. The CDR3 DNA sequence: TGCGCCAGCAGCCAACTTGAGACAGGGGCCTACGAGCAGTACTTC. This codes for CASSQLETGAYEQYF.

This sequence joins TRBV10-1 and TRBJ1-1; tentatively, D is TRBD1 (5 bases). CDR3 length equals 14 residues. Trimming cost V 3 bases and J 5 bases, with 13 bases left between them. CDR1 and CDR2 from the germline V gene are WNHNN and SYGVQD (reference sequence). CDR3 nucleotides: TGCGCCAGCAGTGAAACGGACGAGGGGACTGAAGCTTTCTTT. This encodes CASSETDEGTEAFF.

This clonotype showed up many times. V is TRBV7-9 and J is TRBJ2-7; TRBD1 matches at 8 bases. Germline V gene lookup returns CDR1 SEHNR and CDR2 FQNEAQ (reference sequence). CDR3 size: 17 residues. The J segment lost 1 base and the V segment lost 1 base, leaving 9 bases of the junction unmatched. For the CDR3, the DNA is TGTGCCAGCAGCTTAGGGATCGACAGGGGAGGTTCCTACGAGCAGTACTTC. Amino acid sequence: CASSLGIDRGGSYEQYF.

In its sample, this clonotype was seen many times. The genes are TRBV27 and TRBJ1-1; 7 nucleotides agree with TRBD1. From germline, CDR1 is MNHEY and CDR2 SMNVEV (reference sequence). The V and J ends lost 5 bases and 3 bases, in that order; junction bases with no gene match: 3. The CDR3 runs to 13 residues. In DNA, the CDR3 is TGTGCCAGCAGTCGGGACAGCTACACTGAAGCTTTCTTT. Translation gives CASSRDSYTEAFF.

There are many counts of this clonotype. This chain joins TRBV7-9 and TRBJ2-3, with 9 bases matching TRBD2. CDR1 is SEHNR, CDR2 FQNEAQ, per germline (reference sequence). V shed 3 bases and J 2 bases; nucleotides not matched to a gene: 9. The CDR3 loop spans 17 amino acids. The CDR3 coding sequence is TGTGCCAGCAGCTTGAGTAGCGGGAGCGTCTACACAGATACGCAGTATTTT. It specifies CASSLSSGSVYTDTQYF.

This clonotype was recorded at least ten times. The CDR3 spells CASSLVVELSSYNEQFF. In nucleotides, the CDR3 is TGCGCCAGCAGCTTGGTCGTGGAATTAAGCTCCTACAATGAGCAGTTCTTC. The rearrangement joins TRBV5-1 to TRBJ2-1; D unresolved. This CDR3 has 17 residues. V dropped 0 bases and J dropped 0 bases, with 13 bases sitting between them. Germline CDR1 is SGHRS and CDR2 is YFSETQ. The complete variable domain, with remaining parts taken from reference TRBV5-1 and TRBJ2-1, reads KAGVTQTPRYLIKTRGQQVTLSCSPISGHRSVSWYQQTPGQGLQFLFEYFSETQRNKGNFPGRFSGRQFSNSRSEMNVSTLELGDSALYLCASSLVVELSSYNEQFFGPGTRLTVL.

Notes on this clonotype: Without the conserved terminal phenylalanine or tryptophan, this CDR3 likely stems from a read error. V usage is TRBV14 and J usage is TRBJ1-3; D call uncertain. V gave up 2 bases and J gave up 1 base, with 12 bases separating them. Germline V gene sequence: CDR1 SGHDN, CDR2 FVKESK. This CDR3 has 16 residues. In DNA form, the CDR3 reads TGTGCCAGCAGCCAACTTGGAAGTTGGTCTGGAAACACCATATATTTA. It specifies CASSQLGSWSGNTIYL.

This clonotype was counted between two and nine times. This sequence joins TRBV5-6 and TRBJ2-7; TRBD1 matches 9 bases. CDR3 length equals 15 residues. Germline values: CDR1 SGHDT, CDR2 YYEEEE. V lost 0 bases and J lost 7; bases outside the gene matches: 8. The chain's CDR3 is CASSLAGTGSREQYF. Here the CDR3 DNA reads TGTGCCAGCAGCTTGGCCGGGACAGGGTCGAGGGAGCAGTACTTC. Supplemented by reference TRBV5-6 and TRBJ2-7, the full variable domain reads DAGVTQSPTHLIKTRGQQVTLRCSPKSGHDTVSWYQQALGQGPQFIFQYYEEEERQRGNFPDRFSGHQFPNYSSELNVNALLLGDSALYLCASSLAGTGSREQYFGPGTRLTVT.

Notes on this clonotype: Since a much larger clone is just one base distant, this may be a read error. The chain joins TRBV5-6 to TRBJ2-5; either TRBD1 or TRBD2 may fit D (5 bases each). The CDR3 extends over 15 amino acids. V lost 2 bases to trimming and J lost 7 bases, with 18 bases between them. Germline V gives CDR1 SGHDT, CDR2 YYEEEE. DNA for the CDR3: TGTGCCAGCAGCTTCCGTGTTGGGGGAAGGGGGACCCAGTACTTC. It translates to CASSFRVGGRGTQYF.

This clonotype was counted a few times. The V call is TRBV9, the J call TRBJ1-2; 7 bases map to TRBD1. The CDR3 is 16 amino acids. Germline V CDR1 and CDR2: SGDLS, YYNGEE. The V segment lost 3 bases and the J segment 6 bases; nucleotides outside the gene matches: 14. CDR3 region: CASSGRGVTYSDGYTF. The CDR3 DNA reads TGTGCCAGCAGCGGCAGGGGGGTAACCTATTCGGATGGCTACACCTTC. Using reference TRBV9 and TRBJ1-2 for the parts outside the CDR3, the full variable domain is DSGVTQTPKHLITATGQRVTLRCSPRSGDLSVYWYQQSLDQGLQFLIQYYNGEERAKGNILERFSAQQFPDLHSELNLSSLELGDSALYFCASSGRGVTYSDGYTFGSGTRLTVV.

This clonotype showed up many times. The chain is built from TRBV7-8 and TRBJ1-2, with 7 bases lining up with TRBD1. The CDR3 length is 15 residues. Per germline, CDR1 SGHVS and CDR2 FQNEAQ. Trimming cost V 5 bases and J 2 bases; bases outside gene matches: 8. CDR3 sequence reads: CASSPRTGQNYGYTF. CDR3 nucleotides: TGTGCCAGCAGCCCCCGGACAGGTCAAAACTATGGCTACACCTTC.

The chain carries TRBV7-9 and TRBJ2-3, with 12 bases that match TRBD1. J was trimmed by 7 bases and V by 5 bases; bases with no gene match: 7. CDR1 and CDR2 (germline): SEHNR, FQNEAQ (reference sequence). CDR3 length equals 15 residues. The chain's CDR3 is CASSPGQGALYTQYF. CDR3 nucleotides: TGTGCCAGCAGCCCGGGACAGGGGGCACTATATACGCAGTATTTT.